The 14 T cell receptor beta chains presented below share a single source sample, sequenced in a study of post-analysis software for immune sequencing data. Study-level points and caveats: TRBV5-6, TRBV5-1 and TRBV20-1 belonged to a set of a handful of TRBV segments that were more frequent in patients than controls.

Unique molecular identifiers tagged the TCR beta cDNA libraries. TCRdb processed the PCR reads anew with MiXCR; each CDR3 protein has one entry. The data hold hundreds of thousands of distinct CDR3 sequences, with over 45% observed a single time. These TCRs are of unknown antigen specificity. What was sequenced was blood. The source of these receptors is a girl aged 2 to 10 with multiple sclerosis.

This chain uses TRBV29-1 with TRBJ2-1; tentative D call: TRBD1 (5 bases). Trimming took 4 bases from V and 6 from J, leaving 10 bases between them. Per the germline V gene, CDR1 is SQVTM and CDR2 is ANQGSEA. There are 12 residues in the CDR3. The CDR3 DNA reads as TGCAGCGTTGTAAGGGGAAGCAATGAGCAGTTCTTC. Amino acids: CSVVRGSNEQFF.

Here the CDR3 reads CATSEEGNNYGYTF. CDR3 nucleotide sequence: TGTGCCACCAGTGAGGAAGGGAATAACTATGGCTACACCTTC. The V gene is TRBV24-1, the J gene TRBJ1-2, with D hard to call. The V gene's germline CDR1 is KGHDR and CDR2 SFDVKD. The CDR3 totals 14 residues. The V and J ends lost 4 bases and 1 base respectively, with 9 bases between them.

The chain recombines TRBV5-1 with TRBJ2-1; 10 bases align to TRBD2. Looked up from germline, CDR1 is SGHRS and CDR2 is YFSETQ. This CDR3 comprises 18 residues. V shed 0 bases, J shed 6 bases, and the junction held 12 bases outside the gene matches. In DNA form, the CDR3 reads TGCGCCAGCAGCTTGGTCAACTTAGCGGGGGGAAGAGGCAATGAGCAGTTCTTC. Translated, it gives CASSLVNLAGGRGNEQFF.

This chain joins TRBV12-3 or TRBV12-4 and TRBJ2-1, with 11 positions matching TRBD2. The CDR3 has 17 amino acids. V shed 1 base, J shed 4 bases, and the junction held 6 bases outside the gene matches. CDR3 DNA: TGTGCCAGCAGTTTAGGTAGCGGGAGGGCCCGGTACAATGAGCAGTTCTTC. This translates into CASSLGSGRARYNEQFF.

This clonotype showed up just a few times. The gene calls are TRBV20-1 and TRBJ1-1; perhaps TRBD1 as D (5 bases). Per the germline V gene, CDR1 is DFQATT and CDR2 is SNEGSKA (reference sequence). The V gene lost 3 bases and the J gene lost 5 bases, with 10 bases spanning the gap. This CDR3 spans 12 amino acids. CDR3: CSASGGGTEAFF. The CDR3 DNA follows: TGCAGTGCTAGCGGGGGAGGGACTGAAGCTTTCTTT.

The chain couples TRBV7-6 to TRBJ2-1; maybe TRBD1 (6 bases). The CDR3 runs to 15 residues. The V and J ends lost 2 bases and 3 bases respectively, with 11 bases between them. Germline V gene sequence: CDR1 SGHVS, CDR2 FNYEAQ. The CDR3 protein is CASSLRRDNYNEQFF. DNA for the CDR3: TGTGCCAGCAGCTTACGCCGGGACAACTACAATGAGCAGTTCTTC.

The chain is built from TRBV7-6 and TRBJ1-4; maybe TRBD1 (6 bases). CDR1 is SGHVS and CDR2 is FNYEAQ in the germline V gene. V was cut by 5 bases and J by 6 bases, with 16 bases left in between. This CDR3 has 15 residues. The CDR3 loop reads CASSDTGRGDEKLFF. CDR3 sequence (DNA): TGTGCCAGCAGCGACACAGGGAGAGGGGATGAAAAACTGTTTTTT.

This chain connects TRBV27 to TRBJ2-5; no firm D call. The CDR3 covers 13 residues. The V and J ends lost 4 bases and 5 bases respectively, with 11 bases between them. Per the germline V gene, CDR1 is MNHEY and CDR2 is SMNVEV (reference sequence). The CDR3: CASSWSVSETQYF. The CDR3 nucleotides are TGTGCCAGCAGTTGGTCGGTGTCGGAGACCCAGTACTTC.

This clonotype was seen only a few times. The genes are TRBV7-9 and TRBJ2-5, with a weak D call TRBD1 (6 bases). This CDR3 comprises 14 residues. CDR1 and CDR2 from the germline V gene are SEHNR and FQNEAQ (reference sequence). V was cut by 2 bases and J by 2 bases, with 9 bases left in between. CDR3 bases: TGTGCCAGCAGCTTAAGGACAGTACAAGAGACCCAGTACTTC. This translates into CASSLRTVQETQYF.

The rearrangement joins TRBV10-1 to TRBJ2-3; tentative D call: TRBD2 (5 bases). With 3 bases removed from V and 6 bases from J, the gap between germline ends came to 16 bases. The CDR3 runs to 15 residues. Germline loops: CDR1 WNHNN, CDR2 SYGVQD (reference sequence). CDR3 coding DNA: TGCGCCAGCAGTGACCAGCGAAGGGAGTTGGATACGCAGTATTTT. It specifies CASSDQRRELDTQYF.

The chain recombines TRBV6-6 with TRBJ2-1; maybe TRBD1 (5 bases). Germline V CDR1 and CDR2: MNHNY, SVGAGI (reference sequence). The germline V and J ends were trimmed by 0 bases and 9 bases, with 15 bases remaining between them. CDR3 length: 15 residues. CDR3 amino acids: CASSYSRQGGSEQFF. The CDR3 DNA sequence: TGTGCCAGCAGTTACTCAAGGCAGGGCGGTAGTGAGCAGTTCTTC.

The table lists this clonotype with a few counts. The chain couples TRBV6-2 or TRBV6-3 to TRBJ2-1; D is undetermined. With 10 bases removed from V and 4 bases from J, the gap between germline ends came to 14 bases. The CDR3 covers 13 residues. Germline V gives CDR1 MNHEY, CDR2 SVGEGT. CDR3 nucleotide sequence: TGTGCCACCTGGGCCTCCGGGTACAATGAGCAGTTCTTC. This encodes CATWASGYNEQFF.

This sequence joins TRBV5-1 and TRBJ2-3; TRBD2 matches 10 bases. J was trimmed by 6 bases and V by 2 bases; bases with no gene match: 3. CDR3 length: 14 amino acids. Germline CDR1 SGHRS, CDR2 YFSETQ. The CDR3 nucleotides read TGCGCCAGCAGCTTTTCTAGCGGGGGCGATACGCAGTATTTT. Amino acids: CASSFSSGGDTQYF.

The chain recombines TRBV20-1 with TRBJ1-2; possible D gene TRBD1, 5 bases. Germline V gene sequence: CDR1 DFQATT, CDR2 SNEGSKA (reference sequence). CDR3 length: 14 amino acids. The V end lost 0 bases, the J end lost 4 bases, and 12 bases lay between the germline ends. CDR3 in amino acids: CSARDREGLYGYTF. CDR3 nucleotide sequence: TGCAGTGCTAGAGATCGGGAGGGGCTCTATGGCTACACCTTC.